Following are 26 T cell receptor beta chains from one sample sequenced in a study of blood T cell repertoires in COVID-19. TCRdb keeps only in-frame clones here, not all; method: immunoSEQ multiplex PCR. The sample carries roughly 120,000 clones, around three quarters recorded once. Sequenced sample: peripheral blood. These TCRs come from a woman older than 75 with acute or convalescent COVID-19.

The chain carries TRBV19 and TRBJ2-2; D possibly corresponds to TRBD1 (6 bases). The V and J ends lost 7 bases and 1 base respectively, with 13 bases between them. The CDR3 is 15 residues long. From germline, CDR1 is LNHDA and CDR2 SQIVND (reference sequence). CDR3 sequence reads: CASNWQGQNTGELFF. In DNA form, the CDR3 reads TGTGCCAGTAACTGGCAGGGGCAGAACACCGGGGAGCTGTTTTTT. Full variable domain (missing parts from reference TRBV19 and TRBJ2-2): DGGITQSPKYLFRKEGQNVTLSCEQNLNHDAMYWYRQDPGQGLRLIYYSQIVNDFQKGDIAEGYSVSREKKESFPLTVTSAQKNPTAFYLCASNWQGQNTGELFFGEGSRLTVL.

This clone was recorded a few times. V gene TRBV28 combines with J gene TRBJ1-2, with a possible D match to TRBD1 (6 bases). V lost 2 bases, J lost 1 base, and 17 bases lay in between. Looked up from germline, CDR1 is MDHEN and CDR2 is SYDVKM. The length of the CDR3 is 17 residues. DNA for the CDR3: TGTGCCAGCAGTTTAGGGGGCAGGTTGGCCTATAACTATGGCTACACCTTC. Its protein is CASSLGGRLAYNYGYTF.

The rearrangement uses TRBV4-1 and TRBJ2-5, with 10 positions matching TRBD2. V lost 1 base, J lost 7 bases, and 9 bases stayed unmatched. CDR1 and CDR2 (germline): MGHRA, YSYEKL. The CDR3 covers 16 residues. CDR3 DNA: TGCGCCAGCAGCCAAGTCGGAACTAGCGGGGTTGGGACCCAGTACTTC. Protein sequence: CASSQVGTSGVGTQYF.

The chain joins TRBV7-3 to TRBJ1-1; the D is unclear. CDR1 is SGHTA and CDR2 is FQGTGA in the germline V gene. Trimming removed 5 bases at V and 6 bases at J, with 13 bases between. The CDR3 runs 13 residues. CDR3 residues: CASSPSLGAEAFF. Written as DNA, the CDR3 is TGTGCCAGCAGCCCTTCTCTCGGGGCTGAAGCTTTCTTT. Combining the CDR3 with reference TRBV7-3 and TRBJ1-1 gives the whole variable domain GAGVSQTPSNKVTEKGKYVELRCDPISGHTALYWYRQSLGQGPEFLIYFQGTGAADDSGLPNDRFFAVRPEGSVSTLKIQRTERGDSAVYLCASSPSLGAEAFFGQGTRLTVV.

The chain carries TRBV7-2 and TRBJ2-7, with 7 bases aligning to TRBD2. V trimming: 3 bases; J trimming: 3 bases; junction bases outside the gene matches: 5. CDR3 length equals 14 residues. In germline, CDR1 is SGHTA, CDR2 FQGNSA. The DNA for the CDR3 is TGTGCCAGCAGCTTGAGCGGGGAGAACTACGAGCAGTACTTC. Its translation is CASSLSGENYEQYF. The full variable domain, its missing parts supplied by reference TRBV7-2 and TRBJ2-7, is GAGVSQSPSNKVTEKGKDVELRCDPISGHTALYWYRQSLGQGLEFLIYFQGNSAPDKSGLPSDRFSAERTGGSVSTLTIQRTQQEDSAVYLCASSLSGENYEQYFGPGTRLTVT.

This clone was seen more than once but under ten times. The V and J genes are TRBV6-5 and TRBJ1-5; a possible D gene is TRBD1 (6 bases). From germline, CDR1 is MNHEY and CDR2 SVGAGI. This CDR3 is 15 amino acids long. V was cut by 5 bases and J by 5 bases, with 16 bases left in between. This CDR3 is CASSPRGRGYQPQHF. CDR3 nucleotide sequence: TGTGCCAGCAGTCCTCGCGGAAGGGGGTATCAGCCCCAGCATTTT.

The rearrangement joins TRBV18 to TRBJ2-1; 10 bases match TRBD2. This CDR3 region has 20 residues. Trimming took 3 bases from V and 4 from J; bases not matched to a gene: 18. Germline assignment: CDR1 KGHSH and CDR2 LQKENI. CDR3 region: CASSPTSLAGGLTPYNEQFF. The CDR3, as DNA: TGTGCCAGCTCACCCACTTCTTTAGCGGGGGGCCTAACACCTTACAATGAGCAGTTCTTC. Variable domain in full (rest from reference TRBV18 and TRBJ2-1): NAGVMQNPRHLVRRRGQEARLRCSPMKGHSHVYWYRQLPEEGLKFMVYLQKENIIDESGMPKERFSAEFPKEGPSILRIQQVVRGDSAAYFCASSPTSLAGGLTPYNEQFFGPGTRLTVL.

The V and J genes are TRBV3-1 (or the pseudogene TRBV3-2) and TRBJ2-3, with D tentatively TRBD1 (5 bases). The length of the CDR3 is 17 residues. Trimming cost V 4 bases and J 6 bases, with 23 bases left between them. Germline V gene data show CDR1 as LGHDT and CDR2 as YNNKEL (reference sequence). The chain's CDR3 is CASSPLPRWSKGDTQYF. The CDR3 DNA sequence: TGTGCCAGCAGCCCACTCCCGAGGTGGTCGAAGGGGGATACGCAGTATTTT.

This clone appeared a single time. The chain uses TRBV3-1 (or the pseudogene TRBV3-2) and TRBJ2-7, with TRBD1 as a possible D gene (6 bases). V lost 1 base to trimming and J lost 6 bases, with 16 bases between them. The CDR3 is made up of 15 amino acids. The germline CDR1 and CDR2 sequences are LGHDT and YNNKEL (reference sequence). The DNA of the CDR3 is TGTGCCAGCAGCCAAGCCGTTCTCAGGGGCGGCGAGCAGTACTTC. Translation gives CASSQAVLRGGEQYF.

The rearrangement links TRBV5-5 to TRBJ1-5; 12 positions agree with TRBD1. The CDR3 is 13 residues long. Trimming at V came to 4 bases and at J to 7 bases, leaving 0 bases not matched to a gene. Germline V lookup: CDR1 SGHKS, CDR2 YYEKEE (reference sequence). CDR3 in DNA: TGTGCCAGCAGCGGGACAGGGGGCCAGCCCCAGCATTTT. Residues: CASSGTGGQPQHF.

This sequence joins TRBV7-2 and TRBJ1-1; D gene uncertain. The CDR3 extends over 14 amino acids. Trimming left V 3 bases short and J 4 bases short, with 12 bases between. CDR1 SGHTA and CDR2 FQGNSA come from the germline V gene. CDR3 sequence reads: CASSFSGYGTEAFF. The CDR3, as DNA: TGTGCCAGCAGCTTCTCCGGGTATGGCACTGAAGCTTTCTTT.

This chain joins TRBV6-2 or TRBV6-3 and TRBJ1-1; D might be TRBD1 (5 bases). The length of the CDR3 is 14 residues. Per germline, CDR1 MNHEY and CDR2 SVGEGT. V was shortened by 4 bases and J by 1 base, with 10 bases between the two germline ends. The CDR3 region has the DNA TGTGCCAGCAGTTTAGCTAGGGGGAACACTGAAGCTTTCTTT. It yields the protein CASSLARGNTEAFF.

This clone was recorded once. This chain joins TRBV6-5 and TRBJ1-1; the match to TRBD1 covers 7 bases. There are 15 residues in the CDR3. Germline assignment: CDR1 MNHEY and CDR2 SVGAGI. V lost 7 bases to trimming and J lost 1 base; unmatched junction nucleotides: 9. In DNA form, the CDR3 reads TGTGCCAGCACAGTCGTCCAGGGGGAGAACACTGAAGCTTTCTTT. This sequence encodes CASTVVQGENTEAFF.

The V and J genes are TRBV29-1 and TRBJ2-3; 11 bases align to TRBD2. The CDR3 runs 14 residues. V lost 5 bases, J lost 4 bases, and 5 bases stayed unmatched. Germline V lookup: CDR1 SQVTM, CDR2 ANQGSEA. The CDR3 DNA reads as TGCAGCGTTAAGGTAGCGGGAGGGCCAGATACGCAGTATTTT. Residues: CSVKVAGGPDTQYF.

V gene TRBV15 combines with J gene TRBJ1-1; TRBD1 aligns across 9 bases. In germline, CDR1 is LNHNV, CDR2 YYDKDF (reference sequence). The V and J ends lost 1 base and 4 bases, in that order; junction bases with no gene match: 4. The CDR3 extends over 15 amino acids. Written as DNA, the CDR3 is TGTGCCACCAGCAGAGTACAGGGGGCGAGCACTGAAGCTTTCTTT. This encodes CATSRVQGASTEAFF.

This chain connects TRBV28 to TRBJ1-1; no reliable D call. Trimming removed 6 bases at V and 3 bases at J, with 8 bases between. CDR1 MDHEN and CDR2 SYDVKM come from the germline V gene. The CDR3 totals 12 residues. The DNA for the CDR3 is TGTGCCAGCAGCGCCGGTTACACTGAAGCTTTCTTT. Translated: CASSAGYTEAFF.

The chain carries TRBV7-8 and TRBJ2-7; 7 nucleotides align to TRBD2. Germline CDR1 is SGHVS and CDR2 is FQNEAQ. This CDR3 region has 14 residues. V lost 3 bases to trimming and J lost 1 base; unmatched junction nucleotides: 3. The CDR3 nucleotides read TGTGCCAGCAGCTTGGGGGGGAATTCCTACGAGCAGTACTTC. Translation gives CASSLGGNSYEQYF.

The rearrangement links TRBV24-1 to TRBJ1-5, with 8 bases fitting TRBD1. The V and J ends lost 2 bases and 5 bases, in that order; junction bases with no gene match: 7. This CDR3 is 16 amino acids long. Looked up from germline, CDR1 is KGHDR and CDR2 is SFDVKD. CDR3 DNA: TGTGCCACCAGTGATTCCAGGACAGGGTCGGATCAGCCCCAGCATTTT. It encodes CATSDSRTGSDQPQHF.

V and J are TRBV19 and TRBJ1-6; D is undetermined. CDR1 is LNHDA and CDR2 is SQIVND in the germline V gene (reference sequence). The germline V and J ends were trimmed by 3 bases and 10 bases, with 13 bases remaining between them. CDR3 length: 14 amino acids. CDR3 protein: CASSIWQVSSPLHF. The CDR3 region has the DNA TGTGCCAGTAGTATTTGGCAGGTATCCTCACCCCTCCACTTT.

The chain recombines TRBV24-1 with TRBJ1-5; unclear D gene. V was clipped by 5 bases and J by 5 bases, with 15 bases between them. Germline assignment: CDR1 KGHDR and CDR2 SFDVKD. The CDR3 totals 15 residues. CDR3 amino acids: CATSGGRDFDQPQHF. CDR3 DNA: TGTGCCACCAGTGGCGGCCGGGATTTCGATCAGCCCCAGCATTTT.

Here the CDR3 reads CASSLSGTGGNEQFF. Written as DNA, the CDR3 is TGTGCCAGCAGCTTATCAGGGACAGGGGGCAATGAGCAGTTCTTC. This chain uses TRBV7-3 with TRBJ2-1, with 11 bases identical to TRBD1. Losses at the gene ends were 2 bases for V and 6 bases for J; bases not matched to a gene: 3. CDR1 and CDR2 from the germline V gene are SGHTA and FQGTGA. The CDR3 length is 15 residues.

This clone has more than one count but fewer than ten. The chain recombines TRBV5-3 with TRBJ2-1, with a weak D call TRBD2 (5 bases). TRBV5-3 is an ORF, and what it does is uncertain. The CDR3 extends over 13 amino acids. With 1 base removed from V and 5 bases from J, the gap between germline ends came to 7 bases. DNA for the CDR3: TGTGCCAGAAGCTTGCTGCGGGACAATGAGCAGTTCTTC. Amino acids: CARSLLRDNEQFF.

CDR3 loop: CASSEPGQGAYEQYF. The CDR3 DNA follows: TGCGCCAGCAGTGAGCCCGGACAGGGGGCGTACGAGCAGTACTTC. The chain is built from TRBV10-2 and TRBJ2-7; 11 nucleotides align to TRBD1. The germline V gene encodes CDR1 WSHSY and CDR2 SAAADI. The trim removed 2 bases at V and 4 bases at J, leaving 4 bases unmatched. CDR3 length: 15 residues.

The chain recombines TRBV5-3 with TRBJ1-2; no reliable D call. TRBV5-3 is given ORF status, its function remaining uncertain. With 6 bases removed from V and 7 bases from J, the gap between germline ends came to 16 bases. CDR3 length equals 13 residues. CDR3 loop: CARTEGSSSGYTF. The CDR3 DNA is TGTGCCAGAACCGAGGGATCGAGTAGTGGCTACACCTTC.

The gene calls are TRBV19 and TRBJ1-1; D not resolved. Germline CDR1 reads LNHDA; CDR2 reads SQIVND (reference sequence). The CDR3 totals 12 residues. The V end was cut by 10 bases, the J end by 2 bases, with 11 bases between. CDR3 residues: CATAHDNTEAFF. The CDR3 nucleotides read TGTGCCACCGCACATGATAACACTGAAGCTTTCTTT.

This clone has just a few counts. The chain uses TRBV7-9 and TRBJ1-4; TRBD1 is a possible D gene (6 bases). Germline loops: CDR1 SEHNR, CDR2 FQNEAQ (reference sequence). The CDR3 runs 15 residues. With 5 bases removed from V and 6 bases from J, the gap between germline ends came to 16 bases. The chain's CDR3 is CASSQGGGPYEKLFF. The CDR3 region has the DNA TGTGCCAGCAGCCAAGGGGGGGGGCCTTATGAAAAACTGTTTTTT.